The clone carrying this T cell receptor (beta chain) was seen repeatedly, ten times or more. Its antigen is unknown. Mismatch with germline at one junction end may stem from a read error. These data come from a study of T cells in Graves' hyperthyroidism and ophthalmopathy. What was amplified from RNA transcripts were TCR beta CDR3 regions. When the TCR CDR3 underwent first-round RT-PCR, the HTBI primer set was used. TCRdb re-called the multiplex PCR reads with MiXCR, one entry per CDR3 protein. The sample records some 620,000 distinct CDR3 sequences, roughly 16% being singletons. Study-wide results and caveats: Blood also carried most thyroid clonotypes expanded above 0.001.

The receptor comes from a woman aged 25 to 39 with Graves' hyperthyroidism. Sequencing used blood.

CDR3 protein: CASSSQGNEKLFF. The CDR3 DNA is TGTGCCAGCAGCTCCCAGGGGAATGAAAAACTGTTTTTT. The chain joins TRBV5-1 to TRBJ1-4; TRBD1 might be the D (6 bases). Germline assignment: CDR1 SGHRS and CDR2 YFSETQ. This CDR3 contains 13 residues.